This note documents a single TCR beta chain sequence. The clone's antigen remains unknown. No much larger clone is present one base from it, and per-base qualities are unavailable. The data derive from a study of a mutant IDH1 vaccine in newly diagnosed glioma listed by TCRdb under 2021. Regarding the complete study: Vaccination was initiated 4-6 weeks after radiotherapy alone, or concurrently with temozolomide cycles in the chemotherapy-containing groups. Of the roughly 34 treated patients, approximately 62% were male and about 40% were female, and the mean age was approximately 39 years. Before enrollment, most patients had been given radiochemotherapy with temozolomide as standard therapy, while the rest had received either radiotherapy alone or temozolomide alone. Visit V12 was the week-35 safety follow-up and visit V13 was the week-47 end of study. Peripheral blood samples were drawn at six visits, namely V03 (baseline), V05, V07, V10, V12 and V13. For exploratory analyses, under 30 treated patients had longitudinal TCRB deep sequencing done wherever samples were available. The paper as a whole reports these results and caveats: The authors stated that sample limitations prevented analyses of patient blood samples from being reproduced. PBMC samples for TCRB deep sequencing were selected based on availability. Pseudoprogression appeared unrelated to alterations in the top peripheral T cell clonotypes detected by TCRB sequencing. Vaccine-induced immune responses across multiple MHC alleles were detected in about 92% of patients.

The library was generated by the immunoSEQ multiplex PCR assay. The hsTCRB Kit was used according to the manufacturer's protocol to amplify rearranged TCR beta chain sequences. Sequencing of TCRB libraries was carried out on an Illumina MiSeq. The published analysis was carried out like this. The proprietary platform of the kit vendor was used for demultiplexing, trimming and gene mapping. TCRdb stores this immuneACCESS table with in-frame sequences only. Part of the clones is absent; in the studies checked, under half of the shortfall reflects unresolved V genes, and no reason is known for the rest. D and trimming were read from the DNA, whereas the V and J calls and clone size are those reported in that table. Across this sample there are about 68,000 clones, with roughly 80% seen only once. Jointly, the top ten make up approximately 12% of the sample. The germline V gene sets CDR1 to SGDLS and CDR2 to YYNGEE. Reading from cysteine to phenylalanine, the CDR3 counts 17 amino acids. The entry retains the CDR3 DNA only, 51 bases that are in frame from base 1. Compared with germline, V lacks 3 bases and J lacks 2 bases; bases without a gene match: 13.

Taken with the paper, the label for time point translates to: week 35, safety follow-up. A 20-mer mutant IDH1 peptide at 300 micrograms in Montanide made up each vaccine dose, which was injected subcutaneously together with topical imiquimod. Patients were given eight vaccinations, in weeks 1, 3, 5, 7, 11, 15, 19 and 23, which matched visits V03 through V10. The donors had newly diagnosed IDH1-mutant astrocytomas of WHO grade 3 or 4 that showed loss of nuclear ATRX. The samples were drawn from NOA16, a multicentre, single-arm, open-label phase I trial in Germany that tested a mutant IDH1 peptide vaccine in humans for the first time. Genomic DNA for TCRB sequencing was isolated from EDTA blood with the DNeasy Blood and Tissue Kit.

The chain uses TRBV9 and TRBJ2-7, with 8 central nucleotides matching TRBD2. This receptor was identified in a man younger than 35 with glioma. The sample was PBMCs, taken from a glioma patient whose treatment included an IDH1 peptide vaccine. The DNA sequence reads TGTGCCAGCAGCGAGAGGGGTGTTACGGGAGGGCCCTACGAGCAGTACTTC. Translation gives CASSERGVTGGPYEQYF.